This TCR beta chain derives from a study of OX40 agonist ivuxolimab in advanced cancers. At the level of the study: Patients received ivuxolimab, an intravenous treatment, every 2 weeks at 0.01 to 10 mg/kg. Broader study findings: Normalized T-cell clonal expansion was also low in some nonresponders. At 0.1 to 3.0 mg/kg, clonal expansion of CD4+ and CD8+ blood T cells had occurred by week 6.

The count of this clone is one. Its antigen is as yet unknown. Some clones are missing from TCRdb's copy, which holds only in-frame ones; the method was immunoSEQ multiplex PCR. The sample contains approximately 44,000 clones, approximately 80% of which appear only once. CDR3 length: 15 residues. Trimming stripped 1 base from V and 3 bases from J, with 10 bases between. Germline CDR1 MGHRA, CDR2 YSYEKL. The clonotype originates from an adult with an advanced solid tumor such as melanoma, head and neck, liver or kidney cancer. The genes are TRBV4-1 and TRBJ1-5, with a possible D match to TRBD1 (6 bases). Sequenced material: CD4+ or CD8+ T cells sorted from blood, taken in a trial of the OX40 agonist ivuxolimab. The CDR3 coding sequence is TGCGCCAGCAGCCAAGGGGGGGCATTCAATCAGCCCCAGCATTTT. Its protein is CASSQGGAFNQPQHF.